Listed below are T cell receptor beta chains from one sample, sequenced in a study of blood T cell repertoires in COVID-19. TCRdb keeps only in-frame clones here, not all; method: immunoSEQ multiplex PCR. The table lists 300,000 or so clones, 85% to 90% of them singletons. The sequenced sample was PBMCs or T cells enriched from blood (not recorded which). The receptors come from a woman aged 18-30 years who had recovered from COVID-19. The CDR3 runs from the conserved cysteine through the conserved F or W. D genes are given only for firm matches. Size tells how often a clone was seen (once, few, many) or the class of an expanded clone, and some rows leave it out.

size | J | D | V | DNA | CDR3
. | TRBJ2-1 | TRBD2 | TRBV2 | TGTGCCAGCAGTGAAGGAGCCGGGACTAGCGGGAGGATTGCCTACAATGAGCAGTTCTTC | CASSEGAGTSGRIAYNEQFF
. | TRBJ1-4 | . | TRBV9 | TGTGCCAGCAGCCCAGAGGGAAGGAATGAAAAACTGTTTTTT | CASSPEGRNEKLFF
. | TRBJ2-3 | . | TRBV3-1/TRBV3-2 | TGTGCCAGCAGCGCCTCCCCGGGACTCAGCACAGATACGCAGTATTTT | CASSASPGLSTDTQYF
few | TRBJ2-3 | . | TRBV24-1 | TGTGCCACCAGTGAGACAGGCACAGATACGCAGTATTTT | CATSETGTDTQYF
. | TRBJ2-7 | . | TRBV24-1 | TGTGCCACCAGTGATTCCGGGGGGCTAAACGAGCAGTACTTC | CATSDSGGLNEQYF
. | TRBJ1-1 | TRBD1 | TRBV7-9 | TGTGCCAGCAAACCCCTGGGGACAGGGGACACTGAAGCTTTCTTT | CASKPLGTGDTEAFF
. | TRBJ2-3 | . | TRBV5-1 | TGCGCCAGCAGCTTGGGTGTAGCGGACACAGATACGCAGTATTTT | CASSLGVADTDTQYF
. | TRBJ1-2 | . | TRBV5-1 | TGCGCCAGCAGCTGGCCAGGGAATGGCTACACCTTC | CASSWPGNGYTF
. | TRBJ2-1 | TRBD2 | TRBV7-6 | TGTGCCAGCAGCTTCTCTAGCGGGAGATTTAGTGAGCAGTTCTTC | CASSFSSGRFSEQFF
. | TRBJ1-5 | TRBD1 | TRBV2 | TGTGCCAGCCAAGGACAGGGTAATCAGCCCCAGCATTTT | CASQGQGNQPQHF
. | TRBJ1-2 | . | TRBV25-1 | TGTGCCAGCAGTGGCCAGGCTAACTATGGCTACACCTTC | CASSGQANYGYTF
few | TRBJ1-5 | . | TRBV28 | TGTGCCAGCAGTTTTTTCGGGGGGGGAGGTCAGCCCCAGCATTTT | CASSFFGGGGQPQHF
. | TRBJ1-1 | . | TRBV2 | TGTGCCAGCAGTGGATACGGACAGAGGAACACTGAAGCTTTCTTT | CASSGYGQRNTEAFF
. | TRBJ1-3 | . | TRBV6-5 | TGTGCCAGCAGTTACGGGGGGGAACTATCTGGAAACACCATATATTTT | CASSYGGELSGNTIYF
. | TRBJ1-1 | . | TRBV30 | TGTGCCTGGATTCCGGGTGGGGCGAACACTGAAGCTTTCTTT | CAWIPGGANTEAFF
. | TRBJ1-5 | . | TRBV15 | TGTGCCACCAGCCGACAACGCGTCGCGGGGGGCTTGGGGGATAGCAATCAGCCCCAGCATTTT | CATSRQRVAGGLGDSNQPQHF
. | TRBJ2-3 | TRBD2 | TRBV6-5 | TGTGCCAGCGGGCTAGCGGGAGTTAAAAATACGCAGTATTTT | CASGLAGVKNTQYF
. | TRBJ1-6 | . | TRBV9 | TGTGCCAGCAGCGTTCGGGGGGAAAGGTATAATTCACCCCTCCACTTT | CASSVRGERYNSPLHF
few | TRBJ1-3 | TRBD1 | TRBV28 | TGTGCCAGCGGGCAGGACAGGGCTGGAAACACCATATATTTT | CASGQDRAGNTIYF
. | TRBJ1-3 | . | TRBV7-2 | TGTGCCAGCAGCTCCTGGACAGCGTTCTCTGGAAACACCATATATTTT | CASSSWTAFSGNTIYF
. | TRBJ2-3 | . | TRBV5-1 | TGCGCCAGCAGCCCCCTAGGCGAGCGTTCAGTCGCAGATACGCAGTATTTT | CASSPLGERSVADTQYF
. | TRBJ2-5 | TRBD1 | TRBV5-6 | TGTGCCAGCAGCTTGACCGGGACAGGGCAGGAGACCCAGTACTTC | CASSLTGTGQETQYF
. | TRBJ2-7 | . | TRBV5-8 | TGTGCCAGCGCCCGTTTAGGGGATTACGAGCAGTACTTC | CASARLGDYEQYF
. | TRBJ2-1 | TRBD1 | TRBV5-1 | TGCGCCAGCAGCTTGTCAGGGGGCTACAATGAGCAGTTCTTC | CASSLSGGYNEQFF
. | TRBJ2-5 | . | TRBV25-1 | TGTGCCAGCTACGGAAAGGGGCGGGAGACCCAGTACTTC | CASYGKGRETQYF
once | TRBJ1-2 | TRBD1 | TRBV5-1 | TGCGCCAGCAGCTTCGACAGGGGGCAAAATGGCTACACCTTC | CASSFDRGQNGYTF
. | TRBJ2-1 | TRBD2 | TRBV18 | TGTGCCAGCTCACCACCAGGGAGGGGTGAGCAGTTCTTC | CASSPPGRGEQFF
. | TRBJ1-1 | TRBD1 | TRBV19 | TGTGCCAGTAGTACGGAACAGGGGCTAGAAGCTTTCTTT | CASSTEQGLEAFF
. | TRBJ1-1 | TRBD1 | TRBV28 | TGTGCCAGCAGAACGCTGACAGGGCTGAACACTGAAGCTTTCTTT | CASRTLTGLNTEAFF
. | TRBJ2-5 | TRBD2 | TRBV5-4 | TGTGCCAGCAGCTTTGGACTAGCGGGGAGCGGGGAGACCCAGTACTTC | CASSFGLAGSGETQYF
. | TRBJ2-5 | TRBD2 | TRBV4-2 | TGTGCCAGCAGCCAAGTGAGACAGACGGGACTAGCGGTCCAAGAGACCCAGTACTTC | CASSQVRQTGLAVQETQYF
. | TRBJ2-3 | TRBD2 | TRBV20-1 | TGCAGTGCTAGTTCGGGGGGGGCGGGAGATACGCAGTATTTT | CSASSGGAGDTQYF
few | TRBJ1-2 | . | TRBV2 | TGTGCCAGCAGAGAACAGGCGTACTATGGCTACACCTTC | CASREQAYYGYTF